There are a few counts of the clone carrying this T cell receptor beta chain. Expressed TCRB transcripts got sequenced, as all isolated RNA was reverse transcribed. Clones were sequenced by immunoSEQ multiplex PCR, and TCRdb holds only the in-frame ones, with some missing. This table has some 300,000 clones, approximately 8% appearing once. This entry is derived from a study of beta chain features in type 1 diabetes. This CDR3 is built from 15 residues. Germline CDR1 SGHRS, CDR2 YFSETQ. V lost 5 bases and J lost 7; bases outside the gene matches: 12. The sequencing sample was made of central memory CD4+ T cells from blood. This TCR was sampled from a woman aged 18-29 years in good health. This chain connects TRBV5-1 to TRBJ2-1; TRBD1 agrees at 7 bases. The CDR3 protein is CASRSQTGNRNEQFF. CDR3 DNA: TGCGCCAGCAGAAGTCAGACAGGGAATAGGAATGAGCAGTTCTTC.